Following are 8 T cell receptor beta chains from one sample sequenced in a study of beta chain features in type 1 diabetes. Whole-study findings and limits: Moderately but significantly shorter TCRB CDR3s were found in Type 1 diabetes patients in all four CD4+ subsets.

Every isolated RNA sample was fully reverse transcribed, so sequencing captured expressed TCRB transcripts. Produced via immunoSEQ multiplex PCR; TCRdb's table is partial and in-frame only. The sample consists of more than 250,000 clones, roughly 24% of them appearing once. No antigen is known for these receptors. Sample: naive CD4+ T cells from blood. The receptors here all came from a woman aged 25 to 39 with type 1 diabetes.

V and J are TRBV9 and TRBJ1-2; D call uncertain. Germline V CDR1 and CDR2: SGDLS, YYNGEE. CDR3 length: 13 amino acids. V dropped 0 bases and J dropped 1 base, with 4 bases sitting between them. The CDR3 sequence: CASSVAHNYGYTF. The CDR3 DNA sequence: TGTGCCAGCAGCGTAGCACATAACTATGGCTACACCTTC.

A note on this clone: Relative to the germline gene, one junction end is altered; a read error may explain this. The chain uses TRBV29-1 and TRBJ1-1; 8 nucleotides match TRBD1. Per the germline V gene, CDR1 is SQVTM and CDR2 is ANQGSEA. The CDR3 has 12 amino acids. The CDR3 sequence: CSVQSGGTEAFF. The CDR3 DNA is TGCAGCGTGCAGTCAGGGGGCACTGAAGCCTTCTTT.

This chain connects TRBV9 to TRBJ2-2; 8 nucleotides line up with TRBD2. Germline-derived CDR1 and CDR2 are SGDLS and YYNGEE. Trimming removed 3 bases from V and 7 bases from J; junction bases left unmatched: 11. The length of the CDR3 is 16 residues. The CDR3, as DNA: TGTGCCAGCAGCGCTAACGAGCGGGAGAGGGACGGGGAGCTGTTTTTT. It yields the protein CASSANERERDGELFF. Full variable domain (remainder filled in from reference TRBV9 and TRBJ2-2): DSGVTQTPKHLITATGQRVTLRCSPRSGDLSVYWYQQSLDQGLQFLIQYYNGEERAKGNILERFSAQQFPDLHSELNLSSLELGDSALYFCASSANERERDGELFFGEGSRLTVL.

In its sample, this clone was seen a few times. J is TRBJ1-2 and V is TRBV9; no firm D call. Germline loops: CDR1 SGDLS, CDR2 YYNGEE. Trimming took off 2 bases at V and 1 base at J, with 9 bases between the two ends. This CDR3 comprises 14 residues. The DNA of the CDR3 is TGTGCCAGCAGCGTGAACAGCTTTAACTATGGCTACACCTTC. It encodes CASSVNSFNYGYTF.

This clone was seen a few times. The V and J genes are TRBV9 and TRBJ1-1; D may be TRBD1 (5 bases). This CDR3 region has 15 residues. Germline V lookup: CDR1 SGDLS, CDR2 YYNGEE. The V gene lost 0 bases and the J gene lost 5 bases, with 14 bases spanning the gap. CDR3 coding DNA: TGTGCCAGCAGCGTAGCAGGAGGGGCCCAAACTGAAGCTTTCTTT. Translated, it gives CASSVAGGAQTEAFF.

The genes are TRBV9 and TRBJ2-5; 8 bases line up with TRBD2. Looked up from germline, CDR1 is SGDLS and CDR2 is YYNGEE. The CDR3 loop spans 16 amino acids. Unmatched junction bases numbered 10, after V lost 2 bases and J lost 4 bases. The CDR3 DNA reads TGTGCCAGCAGCGTTGATGCGGGAGGACTCATAGAGACCCAGTACTTC. Encoded protein: CASSVDAGGLIETQYF.

The chain joins TRBV29-1 to TRBJ2-5; 10 bases are a match to TRBD2. Unmatched junction bases numbered 12, after V lost 8 bases and J lost 3 bases. The CDR3 sequence is 15 residues long. Germline-derived CDR1 and CDR2 are SQVTM and ANQGSEA. CDR3 amino acids: CSPKSFLAGEETQYF. CDR3 DNA sequence: TGCAGCCCAAAAAGTTTTCTAGCGGGAGAAGAGACCCAGTACTTC.

This clone was found a few times. The chain is built from TRBV4-2 and TRBJ1-1, with TRBD1 matching 7 bases. CDR1 LGHNA and CDR2 YNFKEQ come from the germline V gene. V shed 1 base, J shed 4 bases, and the junction held 6 bases outside the gene matches. The CDR3 length is 15 residues. The CDR3 coding sequence is TGTGCCAGCAGCCAAGTATTACAGGGGAGCACTGAAGCTTTCTTT. This translates into CASSQVLQGSTEAFF.